The 20 T cell receptor beta chains below were found in one sample sequenced in a study of cytomegalovirus exposure and HLA in healthy donors (dated by TCRdb to about 2017). Libraries were prepared through the immunoSEQ multiplex PCR assay. For the multiplex PCR, a mixture combining 60 forward primers for TCR Vbeta segments and 13 reverse primers for TCR Jbeta segments was used. TCRdb holds this immuneACCESS table with in-frame rearrangements only. Some clones are missing; in checked studies, unresolved V genes explain under half, and the rest has no known cause. This sample gives 100,000 or so clones in total; about three quarters of them show up just once. The ten largest make up roughly 13% of the sample. The sample taken for sequencing was PBMCs. These receptors were taken from a male donor in good health and CMV-seropositive.

The CDR3 DNA reads TGTGCCAGCAGTTTAATCGGGTACGAGCAGTACTTC. Translation gives CASSLIGYEQYF. This chain uses TRBV28 with TRBJ2-5; D not resolved. The end of the DNA aligns better with TRBJ2-7, so the J call may be wrong. The germline CDR1 and CDR2 sequences are MDHEN and SYDVKM. The CDR3 runs to 12 residues.

This rearrangement joins TRBV7-2 to TRBJ1-2; D possibly corresponds to TRBD1 (5 bases). The germline V gene has CDR1 SGHTA and CDR2 FQGNSA. The V gene lost 0 bases and the J gene lost 7 bases, with 6 bases spanning the gap. The CDR3 length is 12 residues. The CDR3 sequence: CASSLAGGGYTF. The DNA for the CDR3 is TGTGCCAGCAGCTTAGCGGGGGGTGGCTACACCTTC.

The CDR3 here is CASSTGLYNEQFF. In nucleotides, the CDR3 is TGTGCCAGCAGCACGGGACTGTACAATGAGCAGTTCTTC. The J gene is TRBJ2-1, the V gene TRBV28, with D tentatively TRBD2 (6 bases). CDR1 and CDR2 (germline): MDHEN, SYDVKM. V was clipped by 6 bases and J by 4 bases, with 10 bases between them. CDR3 size: 13 residues. The complete variable domain, with remaining parts taken from reference TRBV28 and TRBJ2-1, reads DVKVTQSSRYLVKRTGEKVFLECVQDMDHENMFWYRQDPGLGLRLIYFSYDVKMKEKGDIPEGYSVSREKKERFSLILESASTNQTSMYLCASSTGLYNEQFFGPGTRLTVL.

This chain uses TRBV5-1 with TRBJ1-1, with 8 bases aligning to TRBD1. Germline lookup yields CDR1 SGHRS and CDR2 YFSETQ. Losses at the gene ends were 0 bases for V and 0 bases for J; bases not matched to a gene: 13. This CDR3 is 19 amino acids long. As DNA, the CDR3 is TGCGCCAGCAGCTTGGAATCTATGGACAGGGCCTTCATGAACACTGAAGCTTTCTTT. It yields the protein CASSLESMDRAFMNTEAFF.

The count of this clone is one. The V gene is TRBV28, the J gene TRBJ1-5; possibly TRBD1 for D (5 bases). Germline V lookup: CDR1 MDHEN, CDR2 SYDVKM. V was trimmed by 3 bases and J by 4 bases, leaving 10 bases between them. The length of the CDR3 is 14 residues. The CDR3 protein is CASSFSGRNQPQHF. CDR3 in DNA: TGTGCCAGCAGTTTTTCAGGGCGGAATCAGCCCCAGCATTTT. Looking up the rest from reference TRBV28 and TRBJ1-5 gives the full variable domain: DVKVTQSSRYLVKRTGEKVFLECVQDMDHENMFWYRQDPGLGLRLIYFSYDVKMKEKGDIPEGYSVSREKKERFSLILESASTNQTSMYLCASSFSGRNQPQHFGDGTRLSIL.

The sample holds a few counts of this clone. V and J are TRBV6-5 and TRBJ1-4; D may be TRBD1 (6 bases). The CDR3 length is 14 residues. CDR1 is MNHEY, CDR2 SVGAGI, per germline. Trimming removed 6 bases at V and 6 bases at J, with 14 bases between. Here the CDR3 DNA reads TGTGCCAGCAGACGAGGGGGTGGGGATGAAAAACTGTTTTTT. This gives the protein CASRRGGGDEKLFF.

A few counts support this clone. The rearrangement uses TRBV6-5 and TRBJ2-6; D gene unclear. The V end was cut by 0 bases, the J end by 0 bases, with 3 bases between. CDR1 is MNHEY and CDR2 is SVGAGI in the germline V gene. The CDR3 extends over 15 amino acids. The CDR3 sequence: CASSYSSSGANVLTF. The CDR3, as DNA: TGTGCCAGCAGTTACTCGAGCTCTGGGGCCAACGTCCTGACTTTC.

The chain links TRBV28 to TRBJ2-7, with D uncertain. The V gene's germline CDR1 is MDHEN and CDR2 SYDVKM. V lost 2 bases to trimming and J lost 12 bases, with 20 bases between them. The CDR3 sequence is 14 residues long. CDR3 nucleotide sequence: TGTGCCAGCAGTTTAACCCTCTCCCAACTAAAATTGTACTTC. This encodes CASSLTLSQLKLYF.

The genes are TRBV25-1 and TRBJ2-2; 8 bases align to TRBD2. This CDR3 is built from 15 residues. V lost 2 bases and J lost 3; bases outside the gene matches: 2. From germline, CDR1 is MGHDK and CDR2 SYGVNS. CDR3 DNA sequence: TGTGCCAGCAGTGAAGGGACTAGGGACACCGGGGAGCTGTTTTTT. It specifies CASSEGTRDTGELFF.

V is TRBV5-1 and J is TRBJ1-2; no clear D. The length of the CDR3 is 16 residues. Trimming pared 0 bases from V and 4 bases from J, leaving 16 bases between. CDR1 and CDR2 from the germline V gene are SGHRS and YFSETQ. The CDR3 bases are TGCGCCAGCAGCTTGGAGCAGGTGATGCTCGGCTATGGCTACACCTTC. Translated: CASSLEQVMLGYGYTF.

The chain employs TRBV2 and TRBJ2-5; 12 bases are shared with TRBD1. J was trimmed by 4 bases and V by 10 bases; bases with no gene match: 10. The CDR3 is made up of 15 amino acids. Germline-derived CDR1 and CDR2 are SNHLY and FYNNEI. CDR3 sequence: CATKGQGALGETQYF. In DNA, the CDR3 is TGTGCCACCAAGGGACAGGGGGCGTTGGGAGAGACCCAGTACTTC.

This clone was seen a single time. The chain links TRBV7-9 to TRBJ1-5, with D perhaps TRBD1 (6 bases). CDR3 length: 14 residues. V lost 3 bases and J lost 6, with 12 bases in between. The germline CDR1 and CDR2 sequences are SEHNR and FQNEAQ (reference sequence). CDR3 region: CASSFDTQGQPQHF. CDR3 in DNA: TGTGCCAGCAGCTTTGATACACAGGGTCAGCCCCAGCATTTT.

The chain is built from TRBV11-3 and TRBJ2-3; D not resolved. From germline, CDR1 is SGHNT and CDR2 YENEEA. The CDR3 is made up of 14 amino acids. V dropped 1 base and J dropped 0 bases, with 5 bases sitting between them. CDR3 coding DNA: TGTGCCAGCAGCTTAGGAGCTAGCACAGATACGCAGTATTTT. Translation: CASSLGASTDTQYF.

The chain uses TRBV7-9 and TRBJ1-2, with TRBD1 matching over 8 bases. V trimming: 5 bases; J trimming: 6 bases; junction bases outside the gene matches: 11. Germline V gives CDR1 SEHNR, CDR2 FQNEAQ (reference sequence). This CDR3 region has 15 residues. In DNA form, the CDR3 reads TGTGCCAGCAGCCCCCGGGACAGGTCAGAGGATGGCTACACCTTC. Protein: CASSPRDRSEDGYTF.

The chain uses TRBV5-5 and TRBJ2-1; TRBD1 is a possible D gene (5 bases). There are 15 residues in the CDR3. Trimming removed 0 bases from V and 7 bases from J, with 14 bases in between. Germline CDR1 and CDR2: SGHKS and YYEKEE (reference sequence). CDR3 amino acids: CASSLEGSRRNEQFF. The CDR3 nucleotides read TGTGCCAGCAGCTTGGAGGGGTCGCGAAGGAATGAGCAGTTCTTC. Based on the CDR3 plus reference TRBV5-5 and TRBJ2-1, the full variable domain is DAGVTQSPTHLIKTRGQQVTLRCSPISGHKSVSWYQQVLGQGPQFIFQYYEKEERGRGNFPDRFSARQFPNYSSELNVNALLLGDSALYLCASSLEGSRRNEQFFGPGTRLTVL.

This clone was seen more than once but under ten times. The chain recombines TRBV11-2 with TRBJ2-3; D is undetermined. CDR3 size: 15 residues. Germline V gene sequence: CDR1 SGHAT, CDR2 FQNNGV. V was shortened by 4 bases and J by 6 bases, with 17 bases between the two germline ends. The CDR3, as DNA: TGTGCCAGCAGCTCCCCGAGGAGCGATGGGGATACGCAGTATTTT. Its translation is CASSSPRSDGDTQYF.

There are a few counts of this clone. The CDR3 DNA sequence: TGTGCCAGCAGCTTAGGGGGACAGCAAGAGACCCAGTACTTC. Encoded protein: CASSLGGQQETQYF. This chain joins TRBV7-2 and TRBJ2-5, with 7 bases fitting TRBD1. There are 14 residues in the CDR3. V gave up 1 base and J gave up 2 bases; unmatched junction bases: 1. Germline CDR1 reads SGHTA; CDR2 reads FQGNSA.

CDR3 sequence: CASSLEGQGNIQYF. The CDR3 DNA is TGCGCCAGCAGCTTGGAGGGACAGGGGAACATTCAGTACTTC. The genes are TRBV5-1 and TRBJ2-4; 10 nucleotides agree with TRBD1. CDR3 length: 14 residues. Per germline, CDR1 SGHRS and CDR2 YFSETQ. Trimming took 0 bases from V and 7 from J; bases not matched to a gene: 1.

This chain links TRBV6-5 with TRBJ2-7; 8 positions match TRBD2. V shed 0 bases and J 4 bases; nucleotides not matched to a gene: 8. Germline lookup yields CDR1 MNHEY and CDR2 SVGAGI. This CDR3 is 16 amino acids long. The CDR3 spells CASSYSSSGDGYEQYF. The CDR3 bases are TGTGCCAGCAGTTACTCGAGTAGCGGGGACGGGTACGAGCAGTACTTC.

This chain uses TRBV11-3 with TRBJ1-1; 8 bases line up with TRBD1. The CDR3 extends over 13 amino acids. Per the germline V gene, CDR1 is SGHNT and CDR2 is YENEEA. The V gene end was trimmed by 6 bases and the J gene end by 7 bases; junction bases not matched to a gene: 7. The CDR3 is CASSSGTGGEAFF. CDR3 DNA: TGTGCCAGCAGTTCAGGCACAGGGGGTGAAGCTTTCTTT.